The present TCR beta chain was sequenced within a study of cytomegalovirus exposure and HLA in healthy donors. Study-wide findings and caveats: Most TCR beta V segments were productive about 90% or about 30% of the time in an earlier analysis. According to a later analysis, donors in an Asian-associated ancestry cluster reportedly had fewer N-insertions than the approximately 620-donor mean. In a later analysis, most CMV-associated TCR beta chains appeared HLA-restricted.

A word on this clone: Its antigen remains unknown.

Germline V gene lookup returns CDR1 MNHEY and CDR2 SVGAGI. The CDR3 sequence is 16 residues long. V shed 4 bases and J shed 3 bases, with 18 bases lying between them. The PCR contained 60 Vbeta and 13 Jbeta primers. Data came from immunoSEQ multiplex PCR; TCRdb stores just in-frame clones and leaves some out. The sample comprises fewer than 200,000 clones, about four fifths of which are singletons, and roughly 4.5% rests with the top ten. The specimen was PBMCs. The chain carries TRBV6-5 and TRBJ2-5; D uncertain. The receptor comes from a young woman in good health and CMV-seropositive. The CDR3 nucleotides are TGTGCCAGCAGTTCCGGTTGGCAGAGCGTGGAAGAGACCCAGTACTTC. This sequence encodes CASSSGWQSVEETQYF.